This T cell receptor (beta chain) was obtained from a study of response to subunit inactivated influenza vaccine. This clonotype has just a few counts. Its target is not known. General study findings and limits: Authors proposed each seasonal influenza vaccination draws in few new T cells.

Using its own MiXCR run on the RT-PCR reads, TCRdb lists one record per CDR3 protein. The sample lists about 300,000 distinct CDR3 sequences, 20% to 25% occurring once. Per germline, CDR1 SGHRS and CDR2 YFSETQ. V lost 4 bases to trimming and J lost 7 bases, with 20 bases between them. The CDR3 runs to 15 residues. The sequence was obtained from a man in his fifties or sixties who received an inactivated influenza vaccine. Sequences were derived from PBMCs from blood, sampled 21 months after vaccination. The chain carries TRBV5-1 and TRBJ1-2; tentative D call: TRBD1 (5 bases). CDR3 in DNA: TGCGCCAGCAGCCCGGGAGCTGGGACCGAGTTTGGCTACACCTTC. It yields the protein CASSPGAGTEFGYTF.